The text below deals with one T cell receptor (beta chain). Germline lookup yields CDR1 SNHLY and CDR2 FYNNEI. The length of the CDR3 is 13 residues. The V and J ends lost 6 bases and 0 bases respectively, with 7 bases between them. The sample comes from a study of blood T cell repertoires in COVID-19. Libraries were prepared by immunoSEQ multiplex PCR; TCRdb keeps only in-frame clonotypes and omits some of them. The table lists about 38,000 clones, nearly 90% of them singletons. This rearrangement joins TRBV2 to TRBJ2-3; no firm D call. This receptor was taken from a man aged 55-75 years with active or convalescent COVID-19. The source material was peripheral blood. The CDR3: CASRGWSTDTQYF. The CDR3 DNA sequence: TGTGCCAGCAGGGGCTGGAGCACAGATACGCAGTATTTT.